The 4 T cell receptor beta chains listed next were all sequenced from one sample in a study of beta chain features in type 1 diabetes. The isolated RNA, all of it, was reverse transcribed, so expressed TCRB transcripts were what got sequenced. Here immunoSEQ multiplex PCR was the method, and the copy in TCRdb shows in-frame clones only, minus some. The sample records 200,000 to 250,000 clones, 9% to 10% being singletons. The sequenced material came from naive CD4+ T cells from blood. Receptor source: a woman between 18 and 29 years old in good health.

This clone was seen more than once but under ten times. The CDR3 spells CASISRGGPGELFF. The CDR3 DNA sequence: TGTGCCAGCATTTCGCGGGGGGGCCCCGGGGAGCTGTTTTTT. The rearrangement links TRBV6-5 to TRBJ2-2, with 9 positions matching TRBD2. V gave up 7 bases and J gave up 6 bases; unmatched junction bases: 6. CDR3 size: 14 residues. The V gene's germline CDR1 is MNHEY and CDR2 SVGAGI.

This clone was seen a handful of times. The V and J genes are TRBV25-1 and TRBJ1-1; 12 bases are shared with TRBD1. The germline V gene has CDR1 MGHDK and CDR2 SYGVNS. Trimming took 4 bases from V and 4 from J; bases not matched to a gene: 13. The CDR3 is 18 amino acids. The CDR3 reads CASSVLLGDRGHGTEAFF. The CDR3 nucleotides are TGTGCCAGCAGTGTCCTCCTGGGGGACAGGGGGCACGGCACTGAAGCTTTCTTT.

The rearrangement uses TRBV1 and TRBJ2-7; the table assigns TRBD1, which was not confirmed against the DNA. TRBV1 is listed as a pseudogene. The CDR3 is 14 residues long. This CDR3 reads CTSPPGQDGYEQYF. The CDR3 DNA follows: TGCACCAGTCCACCGGGACAGGACGGCTACGAGCAGTACTTC.

DNA of the CDR3: TGTGCCAGCAGCCTGGGACACGGCACCGGGGAGCTGTTTTTT. Its protein product is CASSLGHGTGELFF. The chain has TRBV7-6 and TRBJ2-2; tentative D call: TRBD1 (6 bases). Germline V lookup: CDR1 SGHVS, CDR2 FNYEAQ. Trimming left V 5 bases short and J 4 bases short, with 11 bases between. The CDR3 sequence is 14 residues long.